Listed below are T cell receptor beta chains from one sample, sequenced in a study of blood T cell repertoires in COVID-19. Repertoires were generated with immunoSEQ multiplex PCR, while TCRdb's copy carries only in-frame clones and drops some. The sample records 200,000 or so clones, about four fifths being singletons. Specimen: PBMCs or T cells enriched from blood (not recorded which). All receptors come from a woman aged 45-60 years who had been exposed to COVID-19. Each CDR3 is given with its conserved first and last residue. The D gene is left open where the match is weak. Only part of the rows carry a size: once, few, many, or a class if the clone is expanded.

clone_size: NA; v_call: TRBV10-3; d_call: NA; j_call: TRBJ2-3; cdr3_nt: TGTGCCATCAGTGAAACAGCGGTGGACACAGATACGCAGTATTTT; cdr3_aa: CAISETAVDTDTQYF
clone_size: NA; v_call: TRBV24-1; d_call: TRBD2; j_call: TRBJ2-5; cdr3_nt: TGTGCCACCAGCGAGCGGGGGGGACAAGAGACCCAGTACTTC; cdr3_aa: CATSERGGQETQYF
clone_size: NA; v_call: TRBV6-6; d_call: TRBD1; j_call: TRBJ1-1; cdr3_nt: TGTGCCAGCAGCCCTCGACAGGGCGGACACACTGAAGCTTTCTTT; cdr3_aa: CASSPRQGGHTEAFF
clone_size: NA; v_call: TRBV13; d_call: TRBD1; j_call: TRBJ1-6; cdr3_nt: TGTGCCAGCAGCTTAATAGCAGGGGGTCCGACAGGTTCACCCCTCCACTTT; cdr3_aa: CASSLIAGGPTGSPLHF
clone_size: NA; v_call: TRBV24-1; d_call: TRBD1; j_call: TRBJ1-2; cdr3_nt: TGTGCCACCAGTGATGCCGGGACAGGGGGCAGCTATGGCTACACCTTC; cdr3_aa: CATSDAGTGGSYGYTF
clone_size: NA; v_call: TRBV9; d_call: TRBD2; j_call: TRBJ2-1; cdr3_nt: TGTGCCAGCAGCGCCCAACTAGCGGGGGGGCACAATGAGCAGTTCTTC; cdr3_aa: CASSAQLAGGHNEQFF
clone_size: few; v_call: TRBV3-1/TRBV3-2; d_call: NA; j_call: TRBJ1-4; cdr3_nt: TGTGCCAGCAGTCAGGGGCCAACTAATGAAAAACTGTTTTTT; cdr3_aa: CASSQGPTNEKLFF
clone_size: once; v_call: TRBV12-5; d_call: TRBD2; j_call: TRBJ2-2; cdr3_nt: TGTGCTAGTGGTCTTCCTAGCGGGGGGGCGCACACCGGGGAGCTGTTTTTT; cdr3_aa: CASGLPSGGAHTGELFF
clone_size: NA; v_call: TRBV19; d_call: TRBD1; j_call: TRBJ1-6; cdr3_nt: TGTGCCACCGGGACAGGGGCTTATTCACCCCTCCACTTT; cdr3_aa: CATGTGAYSPLHF
clone_size: NA; v_call: TRBV28; d_call: NA; j_call: TRBJ1-5; cdr3_nt: TGTGCCAGCAGCGGGAATCAGCCCCAGCATTTT; cdr3_aa: CASSGNQPQHF
clone_size: NA; v_call: TRBV5-6; d_call: NA; j_call: TRBJ1-1; cdr3_nt: TGTGCCAGCAGCCGGGAATTTATGAACACTGAAGCTTTCTTT; cdr3_aa: CASSREFMNTEAFF
clone_size: NA; v_call: TRBV29-1; d_call: NA; j_call: TRBJ2-7; cdr3_nt: TGCAGCGTTGGGGGAGACCGTCGGCAGTACTTC; cdr3_aa: CSVGGDRRQYF
clone_size: NA; v_call: TRBV18; d_call: TRBD1; j_call: TRBJ1-1; cdr3_nt: TGTGCCAGCTCCGGGACAGGGGGGACTGAAGCTTTCTTT; cdr3_aa: CASSGTGGTEAFF
clone_size: NA; v_call: TRBV5-1; d_call: TRBD1; j_call: TRBJ2-3; cdr3_nt: TGCGCCAGCAGCCCGGGACAGTCTTACACAGATACGCAGTATTTT; cdr3_aa: CASSPGQSYTDTQYF
clone_size: NA; v_call: TRBV6-1; d_call: NA; j_call: TRBJ1-2; cdr3_nt: TGTGCCAGCAGTGAAAACAGCCCCTATGGCTACACCTTC; cdr3_aa: CASSENSPYGYTF
clone_size: NA; v_call: TRBV2; d_call: TRBD2; j_call: TRBJ2-5; cdr3_nt: TGTGCCAGCAGTTCCGAGCGGGGGGATGGAGAGACCCAGTACTTC; cdr3_aa: CASSSERGDGETQYF
clone_size: NA; v_call: TRBV11-2; d_call: NA; j_call: TRBJ2-1; cdr3_nt: TGTGCCAGCAGCTTGGAGATCAACCCGACCAATGAGCAGTTCTTC; cdr3_aa: CASSLEINPTNEQFF
clone_size: NA; v_call: TRBV6-5; d_call: NA; j_call: TRBJ1-2; cdr3_nt: TGTGCCAGCAGCCTCGACAGCTATGGCTACACCTTC; cdr3_aa: CASSLDSYGYTF
clone_size: NA; v_call: TRBV10-1; d_call: NA; j_call: TRBJ2-2; cdr3_nt: TGCGCCAGCGCCGGTAGCGCGACCGGGGAGCTGTTTTTT; cdr3_aa: CASAGSATGELFF
clone_size: few; v_call: TRBV12-5; d_call: NA; j_call: TRBJ1-3; cdr3_nt: TGTGCTAGTGATACAGGGATAGGAAACACCATATATTTT; cdr3_aa: CASDTGIGNTIYF
clone_size: NA; v_call: TRBV5-4; d_call: NA; j_call: TRBJ1-2; cdr3_nt: TGTGCCAGCAGCTTGGAGACAGACTATGGCTACACCTTC; cdr3_aa: CASSLETDYGYTF
clone_size: NA; v_call: TRBV6-1; d_call: TRBD1; j_call: TRBJ1-3; cdr3_nt: TGTGCCAGCAGTGAAGCGGGTACAGGGGGTGCCGGCTACACCATATATTTT; cdr3_aa: CASSEAGTGGAGYTIYF
clone_size: NA; v_call: TRBV19; d_call: TRBD1; j_call: TRBJ1-5; cdr3_nt: TGTGCCAGTAAGGACAGGGCCAATAGCAATCAGCCCCAGCATTTT; cdr3_aa: CASKDRANSNQPQHF
clone_size: NA; v_call: TRBV6-5; d_call: NA; j_call: TRBJ2-1; cdr3_nt: TGTGCCAGCAGCCTAAACCGGGGGAATGAGCAGTTCTTC; cdr3_aa: CASSLNRGNEQFF
clone_size: NA; v_call: TRBV2; d_call: TRBD1; j_call: TRBJ2-5; cdr3_nt: TGTGCCAGCAGCCTTGACAGGGGCCAAGAGACCCAGTACTTC; cdr3_aa: CASSLDRGQETQYF
clone_size: NA; v_call: TRBV7-2; d_call: NA; j_call: TRBJ1-2; cdr3_nt: TGTGCCAGCAGCTTGCCAGTCTATGGCTACACCTTC; cdr3_aa: CASSLPVYGYTF
clone_size: once; v_call: TRBV5-1; d_call: NA; j_call: TRBJ1-1; cdr3_nt: TGCGCCAGCAGCTTGGGAGCAGGGGCCCATGAAGCTTTCTTT; cdr3_aa: CASSLGAGAHEAFF
clone_size: once; v_call: TRBV9; d_call: TRBD2; j_call: TRBJ2-2; cdr3_nt: TGTGCCAGCAGCCCCCGGGGGGAGGAGACCGGGGAGCTGTTTTTT; cdr3_aa: CASSPRGEETGELFF
clone_size: once; v_call: TRBV9; d_call: TRBD1; j_call: TRBJ1-2; cdr3_nt: TGTGCCAGCAGCGTAGAGGGGACAGGGGCAGGCTATGGCTACACCTTC; cdr3_aa: CASSVEGTGAGYGYTF
clone_size: NA; v_call: TRBV6-6; d_call: TRBD1; j_call: TRBJ1-5; cdr3_nt: TGTGCCAGCAGTCACCGGGACAGGGGCCATTATAGCAATCAGCCCCAGCATTTT; cdr3_aa: CASSHRDRGHYSNQPQHF
clone_size: NA; v_call: TRBV2; d_call: NA; j_call: TRBJ1-6; cdr3_nt: TGTGCCAGCAACCAAGAGGGGGTTTCATCACCCCTCCACTTT; cdr3_aa: CASNQEGVSSPLHF
clone_size: NA; v_call: TRBV29-1; d_call: TRBD1; j_call: TRBJ2-3; cdr3_nt: TGCAGCGCCGGGACAGGGCCCACAGATACGCAGTATTTT; cdr3_aa: CSAGTGPTDTQYF
clone_size: NA; v_call: TRBV7-2; d_call: NA; j_call: TRBJ1-3; cdr3_nt: TGTGCCAGCAGCTTAGCGAGGCAGTCTGGAAACACCATATATTTT; cdr3_aa: CASSLARQSGNTIYF
clone_size: NA; v_call: TRBV7-2; d_call: TRBD1; j_call: TRBJ2-2; cdr3_nt: TGTGCCAGCAGCTTAGACAGGGGGCTGAGCACCGGGGAGCTGTTTTTT; cdr3_aa: CASSLDRGLSTGELFF
clone_size: NA; v_call: TRBV7-9; d_call: TRBD1; j_call: TRBJ2-3; cdr3_nt: TGTGCCAGCAGCACTGGACAGGGTGGCACAGATACGCAGTATTTT; cdr3_aa: CASSTGQGGTDTQYF
clone_size: NA; v_call: TRBV5-1; d_call: NA; j_call: TRBJ1-2; cdr3_nt: TGCGCCAGTAAAAGACAAACAGCTAACTATGGCTACACCTTC; cdr3_aa: CASKRQTANYGYTF
clone_size: NA; v_call: TRBV18; d_call: NA; j_call: TRBJ2-3; cdr3_nt: TGTGCCAGCTCACCTAGAGCCGGGGGAGGCACAGATACGCAGTATTTT; cdr3_aa: CASSPRAGGGTDTQYF
clone_size: NA; v_call: TRBV13; d_call: NA; j_call: TRBJ1-2; cdr3_nt: TGTGCCAGCAGCCTTACAGGGAACTATGGCTACACCTTC; cdr3_aa: CASSLTGNYGYTF
clone_size: NA; v_call: TRBV29-1; d_call: NA; j_call: TRBJ2-7; cdr3_nt: TGCAGCTGTGGGACAAACTCCTACGAGCAGTACTTC; cdr3_aa: CSCGTNSYEQYF
clone_size: NA; v_call: TRBV28; d_call: TRBD1; j_call: TRBJ1-1; cdr3_nt: TGTGCCAGTCTCAGGGGGATGAACACTGAAGCTTTCTTT; cdr3_aa: CASLRGMNTEAFF
clone_size: NA; v_call: TRBV19; d_call: NA; j_call: TRBJ2-7; cdr3_nt: TGTGCCAGTAGTAAAGCCGCGGGCGAAACCTACGAGCAGTACTTC; cdr3_aa: CASSKAAGETYEQYF
clone_size: NA; v_call: TRBV7-2; d_call: NA; j_call: TRBJ1-1; cdr3_nt: TGTGCCAGCAGCCTCCTGGGGGGAGTGACTGAAGCTTTCTTT; cdr3_aa: CASSLLGGVTEAFF
clone_size: NA; v_call: TRBV6-5; d_call: NA; j_call: TRBJ1-1; cdr3_nt: TGTGCCAGCAATCTGGGGCCGCTCACTGAAGCTTTCTTT; cdr3_aa: CASNLGPLTEAFF
clone_size: NA; v_call: TRBV12-5; d_call: NA; j_call: TRBJ1-1; cdr3_nt: TGTGCTAGTGCCCCAAACACTGAAGCTTTCTTT; cdr3_aa: CASAPNTEAFF
clone_size: NA; v_call: TRBV27; d_call: TRBD1; j_call: TRBJ1-4; cdr3_nt: TGTGCCGGGGGGACAGGGGCGGTAAATGAAAAACTGTTTTTT; cdr3_aa: CAGGTGAVNEKLFF
clone_size: once; v_call: TRBV27; d_call: NA; j_call: TRBJ2-7; cdr3_nt: TGTGCCAGCAGTTTCCGGGGGACCTCCTACGAGCAGTACTTC; cdr3_aa: CASSFRGTSYEQYF
clone_size: once; v_call: TRBV30; d_call: NA; j_call: TRBJ1-4; cdr3_nt: TGTGCCTGGACAGTCGGGGAGGGGGGAAAACTGTTTTTT; cdr3_aa: CAWTVGEGGKLFF
clone_size: NA; v_call: TRBV19; d_call: NA; j_call: TRBJ1-5; cdr3_nt: TGTGCCAGTAGTACAGACAGGAATCAGCCCCAGCATTTT; cdr3_aa: CASSTDRNQPQHF
clone_size: NA; v_call: TRBV10-3; d_call: NA; j_call: TRBJ1-1; cdr3_nt: TGTGCCATCAGTGATTTCCGCGACACTGAAGCTTTCTTT; cdr3_aa: CAISDFRDTEAFF
clone_size: few; v_call: TRBV12-3/TRBV12-4; d_call: NA; j_call: TRBJ2-7; cdr3_nt: TGTGCCAGCAGTTGGGGGGAAGCCTACGAGCAGTACTTC; cdr3_aa: CASSWGEAYEQYF
clone_size: NA; v_call: TRBV3-1/TRBV3-2; d_call: TRBD2; j_call: TRBJ2-3; cdr3_nt: TGTGCCAGCAGCCCCAGGACTAGCCTAAGCACAGATACGCAGTATTTT; cdr3_aa: CASSPRTSLSTDTQYF
clone_size: NA; v_call: TRBV11-2; d_call: NA; j_call: TRBJ2-1; cdr3_nt: TGTGCCAGCAGCGTTCTAACCTACAATGAGCAGTTCTTC; cdr3_aa: CASSVLTYNEQFF
clone_size: NA; v_call: TRBV19; d_call: TRBD2; j_call: TRBJ2-3; cdr3_nt: TGTGCCAGTAGTGTACCAGCGGGGGCGAAAGATACGCAGTATTTT; cdr3_aa: CASSVPAGAKDTQYF